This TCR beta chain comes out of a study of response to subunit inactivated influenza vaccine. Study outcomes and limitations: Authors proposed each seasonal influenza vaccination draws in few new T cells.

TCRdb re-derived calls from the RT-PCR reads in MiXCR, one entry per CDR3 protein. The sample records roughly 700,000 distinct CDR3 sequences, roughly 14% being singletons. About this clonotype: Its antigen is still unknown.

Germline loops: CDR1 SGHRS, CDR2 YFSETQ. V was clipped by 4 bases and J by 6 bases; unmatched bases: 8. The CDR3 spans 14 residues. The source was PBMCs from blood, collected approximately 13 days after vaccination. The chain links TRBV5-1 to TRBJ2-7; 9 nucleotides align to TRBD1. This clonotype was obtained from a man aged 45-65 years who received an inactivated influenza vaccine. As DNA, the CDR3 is TGCGCCAGCAGCCAGGACAGGGGTACGCGCGAGCAGTACTTC. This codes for CASSQDRGTREQYF.